Following are 28 T cell receptor beta chains from one sample sequenced in a study of T cell responses to AZD1222 COVID-19 vaccine. Assay used: immunoSEQ multiplex PCR; TCRdb lists only in-frame clones, some missing. The sample carries approximately 70,000 clones, approximately 80% recorded once. This specimen consisted of peripheral blood, obtained 28 days after the second AZD1222 dose. Receptors originate from an adult who received the AZD1222 COVID-19 vaccine.

Comment on this clone: The same CDR3 is also encoded by other DNA sequences in this sample. The chain links TRBV7-2 to TRBJ2-5, with 10 bases identical to TRBD2. Germline CDR1 reads SGHTA; CDR2 reads FQGNSA. The V segment lost 4 bases and the J segment 1 base; nucleotides outside the gene matches: 6. The CDR3 runs 16 residues. CDR3 loop: CASSSLAGGLQETQYF. The CDR3 coding sequence is TGTGCCAGCAGCTCTTTAGCGGGGGGACTCCAAGAGACCCAGTACTTC.

The gene calls are TRBV3-1 (or the pseudogene TRBV3-2) and TRBJ1-1, with D possibly being TRBD1 (5 bases). The germline gives CDR1 LGHDT, CDR2 YNNKEL (reference sequence). V lost 2 bases and J 6 bases, leaving 13 bases between the germline ends. The CDR3 is 14 residues long. In DNA, the CDR3 is TGTGCCAGCAGCCAAATAAAGGGGCTGGCTGAAGCTTTCTTT. It codes for CASSQIKGLAEAFF.

The chain recombines TRBV29-1 with TRBJ2-6, with D perhaps TRBD2 (5 bases). Trimming cost V 4 bases and J 3 bases, with 7 bases left between them. Germline-derived CDR1 and CDR2 are SQVTM and ANQGSEA. The CDR3 has 13 amino acids. The DNA for the CDR3 is TGCAGCGTTGGGGAGTATGGGGCCAACGTCCTGACTTTC. The encoded protein is CSVGEYGANVLTF.

In this sample, this clone turned up once. The V gene is TRBV5-1, the J gene TRBJ2-2; D gene uncertain. V dropped 0 bases and J dropped 5 bases, with 2 bases sitting between them. The CDR3 totals 12 residues. Per the germline V gene, CDR1 is SGHRS and CDR2 is YFSETQ. Here the CDR3 reads CASSLETGELFF. CDR3 DNA: TGCGCCAGCAGCTTGGAGACCGGGGAGCTGTTTTTT.

The rearrangement joins TRBV28 to TRBJ1-6; a possible D gene is TRBD1 (5 bases). The V end lost 4 bases, the J end lost 5 bases, and 9 bases lay between the germline ends. Germline CDR1 MDHEN, CDR2 SYDVKM. The CDR3 extends over 14 amino acids. CDR3 residues: CASSSGHNNSPLHF. CDR3 coding DNA: TGTGCCAGCAGTTCCGGACACAATAATTCACCCCTCCACTTT.

The chain joins TRBV5-6 to TRBJ1-6; perhaps TRBD1 as D (5 bases). The CDR3 is made up of 12 amino acids. Looked up from germline, CDR1 is SGHDT and CDR2 is YYEEEE. Trimming took off 0 bases at V and 10 bases at J, with 5 bases between the two ends. CDR3 in amino acids: CASSLEGSPLHF. As DNA, the CDR3 is TGTGCCAGCAGCTTGGAGGGGTCACCCCTCCACTTT. The variable domain in full, completed from reference TRBV5-6 and TRBJ1-6, reads DAGVTQSPTHLIKTRGQQVTLRCSPKSGHDTVSWYQQALGQGPQFIFQYYEEEERQRGNFPDRFSGHQFPNYSSELNVNALLLGDSALYLCASSLEGSPLHFGNGTRLTVT.

The chain has TRBV4-3 and TRBJ2-1, with 14 bases matching TRBD2. There are 14 residues in the CDR3. The germline CDR1 and CDR2 sequences are LGHNA and YSLEER. V gave up 1 base and J gave up 15 bases; unmatched junction bases: 5. The CDR3 DNA sequence: TGCGCCAGCAGCCAAGGACTAGCGGGGGGGTTTAGGTTCTTC. Protein sequence: CASSQGLAGGFRFF.

A few counts support this clone. V is TRBV15 and J is TRBJ2-5, with 10 bases lining up with TRBD2. This CDR3 contains 19 residues. CDR1 LNHNV and CDR2 YYDKDF come from the germline V gene (reference sequence). Trimming cost V 0 bases and J 2 bases; bases outside gene matches: 12. The CDR3 sequence: CATSRDRLAGAPEQETQYF. CDR3 bases: TGTGCCACCAGCAGAGATCGTCTAGCGGGGGCGCCCGAACAAGAGACCCAGTACTTC.

The chain has TRBV6-5 and TRBJ1-2; D gene uncertain. The CDR3 has 15 residues. V lost 5 bases to trimming and J lost 2 bases, with 15 bases between them. The germline CDR1 and CDR2 sequences are MNHEY and SVGAGI. The CDR3 coding sequence is TGTGCCAGCAGTCCCCCAGGCCCCCAGAACTATGGCTACACCTTC. This sequence encodes CASSPPGPQNYGYTF.

The V call is TRBV27, the J call TRBJ2-2; 7 bases map to TRBD2. This CDR3 has 15 residues. V lost 7 bases and J lost 4; bases outside the gene matches: 9. Germline V gene sequence: CDR1 MNHEY, CDR2 SMNVEV (reference sequence). The chain's CDR3 is CASKPRTSLTGELFF. Written as DNA, the CDR3 is TGTGCCAGCAAACCTCGGACTAGTCTCACCGGGGAGCTGTTTTTT.

The genes are TRBV28 and TRBJ1-2; TRBD1 aligns across 8 bases. CDR1 is MDHEN and CDR2 is SYDVKM in the germline V gene. Losses at the gene ends were 4 bases for V and 2 bases for J; bases not matched to a gene: 6. The CDR3 is 15 residues long. DNA of the CDR3: TGTGCCAGCAGTTCCGGACAGGGTCCAAACTATGGCTACACCTTC. Its translation: CASSSGQGPNYGYTF.

The table lists this clone with a few counts. CDR3 coding DNA: TGTGCCATCAGTGACCCTACGACAGGGTATAGTGAAGCTTTCTTT. Translation gives CAISDPTTGYSEAFF. This rearrangement joins TRBV10-3 to TRBJ1-1; 7 positions match TRBD1. Looked up from germline, CDR1 is ENHRY and CDR2 is SYGVKD. The length of the CDR3 is 15 residues. After removal of 3 bases from V and 7 bases from J, the junction contained 11 bases not matched to a gene.

The chain recombines TRBV9 with TRBJ1-5, with a weak D call TRBD1 (5 bases). The germline CDR1 and CDR2 sequences are SGDLS and YYNGEE. The CDR3 has 14 amino acids. V lost 3 bases to trimming and J lost 4 bases, with 11 bases between them. CDR3 in DNA: TGTGCCAGCAGCGGCGGGGGGAAAAATCAGCCCCAGCATTTT. Protein product: CASSGGGKNQPQHF.

The chain carries TRBV11-2 and TRBJ1-2, with a tentative D call TRBD1 (6 bases). The V and J ends lost 1 base and 4 bases respectively, with 13 bases between them. The CDR3 is made up of 15 amino acids. Germline V lookup: CDR1 SGHAT, CDR2 FQNNGV. The CDR3 DNA reads TGTGCCAGCAGCTTAGCCGGGACACTCCTCTATGGCTACACCTTC. This gives the protein CASSLAGTLLYGYTF. The full variable domain, in which reference TRBV11-2 and TRBJ1-2 provide the parts outside the CDR3, is EAGVAQSPRYKIIEKRQSVAFWCNPISGHATLYWYQQILGQGPKLLIQFQNNGVVDDSQLPKDRFSAERLKGVDSTLKIQPAKLEDSAVYLCASSLAGTLLYGYTFGSGTRLTVV.

The chain links TRBV15 to TRBJ1-2; weak D call: TRBD1 (6 bases). CDR3 length: 14 residues. Germline V CDR1 and CDR2: LNHNV, YYDKDF (reference sequence). Trimming left V 1 base short and J 7 bases short, with 13 bases between. The CDR3 loop is CATSRVGGVTGYTF. The CDR3 coding sequence is TGTGCCACCAGCAGAGTAGGGGGAGTAACTGGCTACACCTTC. The full variable domain, completed using reference TRBV15 and TRBJ1-2, is DAMVIQNPRYQVTQFGKPVTLSCSQTLNHNVMYWYQQKSSQAPKLLFHYYDKDFNNEADTPDNFQSRRPNTSFCFLDIRSPGLGDTAMYLCATSRVGGVTGYTFGSGTRLTVV.

This chain joins TRBV19 and TRBJ1-1; no reliable D call. The length of the CDR3 is 13 residues. Germline V CDR1 and CDR2: LNHDA, SQIVND (reference sequence). The V and J ends lost 3 bases and 1 base respectively, with 6 bases between them. The chain's CDR3 is CASSISRNTEAFF. CDR3 DNA sequence: TGTGCCAGTAGTATTTCCAGGAACACTGAAGCTTTCTTT.

This CDR3 reads CASQQWPDQPQHF. DNA for the CDR3: TGTGCCAGCCAACAGTGGCCGGATCAGCCCCAGCATTTT. The chain uses TRBV18 and TRBJ1-5, with D unresolved. The V and J ends lost 8 bases and 5 bases respectively, with 13 bases between them. The CDR3 is 13 residues long. Germline assignment: CDR1 KGHSH and CDR2 LQKENI.

V usage is TRBV19 and J usage is TRBJ1-3; 9 bases are shared with TRBD1. The length of the CDR3 is 15 residues. Germline values: CDR1 LNHDA, CDR2 SQIVND (reference sequence). Trimming at V came to 9 bases and at J to 3 bases, leaving 9 bases not matched to a gene. This CDR3 reads CASRDRAIRGNTIYF. The CDR3, as DNA: TGTGCCAGCCGGGACAGGGCTATTCGTGGAAACACCATATATTTT. The full variable domain, in which reference TRBV19 and TRBJ1-3 provide the parts outside the CDR3, is DGGITQSPKYLFRKEGQNVTLSCEQNLNHDAMYWYRQDPGQGLRLIYYSQIVNDFQKGDIAEGYSVSREKKESFPLTVTSAQKNPTAFYLCASRDRAIRGNTIYFGEGSWLTVV.

The rearrangement uses TRBV30 and TRBJ2-3; 9 bases agree with TRBD2. CDR1 is GTSNPN and CDR2 is SVGIG in the germline V gene (reference sequence). Trimming took 2 bases from V and 6 from J; bases not matched to a gene: 12. The CDR3 totals 16 residues. The CDR3 loop is CAWSRPSGVEIDTQYF. Here the CDR3 DNA reads TGTGCCTGGAGTCGTCCTAGCGGGGTAGAGATTGATACGCAGTATTTT.

For the CDR3, the DNA is TGTGCCAGCAGTGAGGTGGGACCGTCGGGCAATGAGCAGTTCTTC. This gives the protein CASSEVGPSGNEQFF. The J gene is TRBJ2-1, the V gene TRBV25-1, with D perhaps matching TRBD1 or TRBD2 (5 bases each). The CDR3 contains 15 residues. The V gene's germline CDR1 is MGHDK and CDR2 SYGVNS. The V end was cut by 3 bases, the J end by 6 bases, with 15 bases between.

The chain links TRBV7-9 to TRBJ1-4; perhaps TRBD1 as D (5 bases). Trimming removed 5 bases from V and 2 bases from J, with 9 bases in between. This CDR3 is built from 14 residues. Germline-derived CDR1 and CDR2 are SEHNR and FQNEAQ (reference sequence). CDR3 in amino acids: CASSLRGTNEKLFF. In nucleotides, the CDR3 is TGTGCCAGCAGCCTCCGGGGCACTAATGAAAAACTGTTTTTT.

This clone was seen a few times. J is TRBJ2-1 and V is TRBV10-1; TRBD1 or TRBD2 may be the D gene (6 bases each). The germline V gene has CDR1 WNHNN and CDR2 SYGVQD (reference sequence). The CDR3 is 14 residues long. Trimming took off 2 bases at V and 7 bases at J, with 12 bases between the two ends. CDR3 region: CASSERGAVNEQFF. The DNA of the CDR3 is TGCGCCAGCAGTGAGAGGGGGGCGGTGAATGAGCAGTTCTTC.

The chain recombines TRBV28 with TRBJ1-5, with 8 bases identical to TRBD1. Unmatched junction bases numbered 5, after V lost 5 bases and J lost 2 bases. The CDR3 covers 15 residues. Germline values: CDR1 MDHEN, CDR2 SYDVKM. CDR3 amino acids: CASSTGGVGNQPQHF. DNA for the CDR3: TGTGCCAGCAGTACAGGGGGAGTCGGCAATCAGCCCCAGCATTTT.

The genes are TRBV25-1 and TRBJ1-5; D remains unclear. The CDR3 consists of 12 residues. Germline V lookup: CDR1 MGHDK, CDR2 SYGVNS. Trimming shortened V by 6 bases and J by 3 bases, and 6 bases separated the two germline ends. CDR3 sequence (DNA): TGTGCCAGCAGGGCTGACAATCAGCCCCAGCATTTT. This encodes CASRADNQPQHF.

The chain uses TRBV27 and TRBJ1-2; D is undetermined. Germline V lookup: CDR1 MNHEY, CDR2 SMNVEV (reference sequence). The CDR3 has 13 amino acids. Deletions cut 5 bases from V and 0 bases from J, with 7 bases between. In DNA form, the CDR3 reads TGTGCCAGCAGTCCGCAATCTAACTATGGCTACACCTTC. Encoded protein: CASSPQSNYGYTF.

The chain uses TRBV7-9 and TRBJ2-3; TRBD2 matches at 13 bases. The CDR3 has 18 amino acids. Germline V CDR1 and CDR2: SEHNR, FQNEAQ (reference sequence). The ends lost 5 bases at V and 1 base at J; junction bases unmatched: 9. CDR3 in DNA: TGTGCCAGCAGCATAACTAGCGGGGGGGCGTGGGGCACAGATACGCAGTATTTT. This codes for CASSITSGGAWGTDTQYF.

The V gene is TRBV12-3 or TRBV12-4, the J gene TRBJ1-4; D not certain. The CDR3 runs 12 residues. Between the trimmed V and J ends, which lost 2 bases and 8 bases, there was a span of 6 bases. CDR3 sequence reads: CASSLLGEKLFF. The CDR3 DNA is TGTGCCAGCAGTTTATTGGGGGAAAAACTGTTTTTT.

This clone has only a few counts. The genes are TRBV21-1 and TRBJ1-2; the D call in the table, TRBD1, was not verified against the DNA. TRBV21-1 is assigned pseudogene status. This CDR3 region has 18 residues. CDR3 coding DNA: TGTGCCAGCAGCAAGGTCCCCCAAAAGGGACAGCATAACTATGGCTACACCTTC. Amino acids: CASSKVPQKGQHNYGYTF.